This T cell receptor (beta chain) appears in the sequencing data of a study of shared clonotypes between healthy human individuals. CDR1 and CDR2 (germline): SQVTM, ANQGSEA. The CDR3 totals 11 residues. The V and J ends lost 8 bases and 7 bases respectively, with 14 bases between them. The naive CD8 subset, CD45RO-negative cells positively selected for CCR7, excluded terminally differentiated effector memory CD45RA+ cells. Sequencing was performed with immunoSEQ multiplex PCR; in TCRdb, only in-frame clones are kept and a portion is missing. The sample consists of about 2.1 million clones, 80% to 95% of them appearing once.

The specimen sequenced was naive CD8+ T cells from PBMCs. The chain has TRBV29-1 and TRBJ1-2; tentative D call: TRBD1 (5 bases). The receptor comes from a man aged 18-30 years in good health. Some clones in this sample may be carry-over from other donors' samples. The CDR3, as DNA: TGCAGCTTGCGACAGCCAAGTGGCTACACCTTC. Residues: CSLRQPSGYTF.